A selection of T cell receptor beta chains follows, all from one sample in a study. TCRdb recomputed calls from the 5' RACE reads with MiXCR, one row per CDR3 protein. The sample has approximately 57,000 distinct CDR3 sequences; less than 25% are singletons. Material: tumor-infiltrating Tregs sorted from the breast tumor. These receptors originate from a female donor with breast cancer. CDR3s include the opening cysteine and the closing phenylalanine or tryptophan. The D gene is left open where the match is weak. Expanded clones are given a class, and other clones once, few, many or no size at all.

abundance: few; j_gene: TRBJ1-2; d_gene: -; v_gene: TRBV12-3/TRBV12-4; CDR3nt: TGTGCCAGCAGACGGACAGCGTTTCGCTATGGCTACACCTTC; CDR3aa: CASRRTAFRYGYTF
abundance: -; j_gene: TRBJ1-4; d_gene: TRBD1; v_gene: TRBV6-6; CDR3nt: TGTGCCAGCAGTTACTCGACAGGGGTTGAAAAACTGTTTTTT; CDR3aa: CASSYSTGVEKLFF
abundance: -; j_gene: TRBJ1-2; d_gene: -; v_gene: TRBV5-6; CDR3nt: TGTGCCAGCAGCCGCGTCCTCAGCTACACCTTC; CDR3aa: CASSRVLSYTF
abundance: few; j_gene: TRBJ2-1; d_gene: TRBD1; v_gene: TRBV12-3/TRBV12-4; CDR3nt: TGTGCCAGCAGTTTTTGGACAGGGGCGAGCTCCTACAATGAGCAGTTCTTC; CDR3aa: CASSFWTGASSYNEQFF
abundance: many; j_gene: TRBJ1-2; d_gene: -; v_gene: TRBV29-1; CDR3nt: TGCAGCGTTGAAGATCGGCGGTTCCGGGGCTACACCTTC; CDR3aa: CSVEDRRFRGYTF
abundance: -; j_gene: TRBJ2-7; d_gene: TRBD2; v_gene: TRBV27; CDR3nt: TGTGCCAGCAGTTTATCTCGCAGCGGGAGGATGTACGAGCAGTACTTC; CDR3aa: CASSLSRSGRMYEQYF
abundance: -; j_gene: TRBJ2-1; d_gene: -; v_gene: TRBV18; CDR3nt: TGTGCCAGCTCACCACGGTCTAAGGGCTCGAACACTGAGCAGTTCTTC; CDR3aa: CASSPRSKGSNTEQFF
abundance: -; j_gene: TRBJ2-5; d_gene: -; v_gene: TRBV7-8; CDR3nt: TGTGCCAGCAGCTTAGACCGACAGGCCCAGTACTTC; CDR3aa: CASSLDRQAQYF
abundance: -; j_gene: TRBJ1-1; d_gene: -; v_gene: TRBV5-1; CDR3nt: TGCGCCAGCAGCTTGGCTCCGATTGCGGGGGGGGTCACTGAAGCTTTCTTT; CDR3aa: CASSLAPIAGGVTEAFF
abundance: -; j_gene: TRBJ1-1; d_gene: -; v_gene: TRBV29-1; CDR3nt: TGCAGCGTTGAATCCCGCCGGACAGACACTGAAGCTTTCTTT; CDR3aa: CSVESRRTDTEAFF